These 8 T cell receptor beta chains were all obtained from the same sample, sequenced in a study of blood T cell repertoires in COVID-19. Using immunoSEQ multiplex PCR, the repertoire was profiled, and TCRdb retains in-frame clones only, with some absent. The sample records around 300,000 clones, about 83% being singletons. Sequencing was performed on peripheral blood. The source of these receptors is a man aged 25-40 years with active or convalescent COVID-19.

As for this clone: Other DNA variants within this sample encode the same CDR3. This chain links TRBV11-3 with TRBJ1-1; D is unresolved. The CDR3 sequence is 13 residues long. The V end was cut by 1 base, the J end by 1 base, with 4 bases between. Germline-derived CDR1 and CDR2 are SGHNT and YENEEA. DNA for the CDR3: TGTGCCAGCAGCTTAGGGAGGAACACTGAAGCTTTCTTT. This codes for CASSLGRNTEAFF. Variable domain in full (rest from reference TRBV11-3 and TRBJ1-1): EAGVVQSPRYKIIEKKQPVAFWCNPISGHNTLYWYLQNLGQGPELLIRYENEEAVDDSQLPKDRFSAERLKGVDSTLKIQPAELGDSAVYLCASSLGRNTEAFFGQGTRLTVV.

CDR3: CASSARGVNEKLFF. CDR3 DNA sequence: TGTGCCAGCAGCGCCAGGGGCGTTAATGAAAAACTGTTTTTT. The chain recombines TRBV9 with TRBJ1-4; possible D gene TRBD1, 6 bases. The CDR3 contains 14 residues. Trimming stripped 3 bases from V and 4 bases from J, with 10 bases between. In germline, CDR1 is SGDLS, CDR2 YYNGEE.

The sample holds one count of this clone. This rearrangement joins TRBV6-2 or TRBV6-3 to TRBJ1-5; the D gene is possibly TRBD1 (5 bases). Trimming removed 2 bases from V and 7 bases from J, with 12 bases in between. Germline lookup yields CDR1 MNHEY and CDR2 SVGEGT. The CDR3 sequence is 14 residues long. Written as DNA, the CDR3 is TGTGCCAGCAGTTACGGCGGGGGTAGCCAGCCCCAGCATTTT. It translates to CASSYGGGSQPQHF.

This rearrangement joins TRBV28 to TRBJ2-2; tentative D call: TRBD2 (6 bases). CDR1 is MDHEN, CDR2 SYDVKM, per germline. The V gene lost 7 bases and the J gene lost 8 bases, with 14 bases spanning the gap. The CDR3 runs 13 residues. Here the CDR3 DNA reads TGTGCCAGCACCGCGCGGGGTTCGGGGGAGCTGTTTTTT. It codes for CASTARGSGELFF.

The chain joins TRBV6-5 to TRBJ1-1; no clear D. Per the germline V gene, CDR1 is MNHEY and CDR2 is SVGAGI. The CDR3 has 13 amino acids. V gave up 7 bases and J gave up 4 bases, with 13 bases separating them. The CDR3 reads CASMGATGTEAFF. Here the CDR3 DNA reads TGTGCCAGCATGGGAGCCACGGGCACTGAAGCTTTCTTT.

This rearrangement joins TRBV27 to TRBJ1-2; 7 bases line up with TRBD1. Germline-derived CDR1 and CDR2 are MNHEY and SMNVEV (reference sequence). The junction had 10 bases not matched to a gene; V was cut back by 5 bases and J by 7 bases. This CDR3 region has 14 residues. The CDR3 here is CASSPGTERSGYTF. CDR3 bases: TGTGCCAGCAGTCCGGGGACAGAGAGAAGTGGCTACACCTTC.

The V call is TRBV2, the J call TRBJ2-3, with 10 positions matching TRBD2. Germline loops: CDR1 SNHLY, CDR2 FYNNEI. The V and J ends lost 3 bases and 1 base, in that order; junction bases with no gene match: 1. This CDR3 spans 15 amino acids. The CDR3 nucleotides are TGTGCCAGCAGTGATCTAGCGGGGGGCACAGATACGCAGTATTTT. Its protein product is CASSDLAGGTDTQYF. The full variable domain, its missing parts supplied by reference TRBV2 and TRBJ2-3, is EPEVTQTPSHQVTQMGQEVILRCVPISNHLYFYWYRQILGQKVEFLVSFYNNEISEKSEIFDDQFSVERPDGSNFTLKIRSTKLEDSAMYFCASSDLAGGTDTQYFGPGTRLTVL.

The chain is built from TRBV5-1 and TRBJ2-7; 8 bases agree with TRBD1. CDR1 is SGHRS and CDR2 is YFSETQ in the germline V gene. The CDR3 sequence is 16 residues long. Trimming took 0 bases from V and 5 from J; bases not matched to a gene: 10. In DNA form, the CDR3 reads TGCGCCAGCAGCTTGGACGGACAGGGTCAGAATCACGAGCAGTACTTC. Protein product: CASSLDGQGQNHEQYF.